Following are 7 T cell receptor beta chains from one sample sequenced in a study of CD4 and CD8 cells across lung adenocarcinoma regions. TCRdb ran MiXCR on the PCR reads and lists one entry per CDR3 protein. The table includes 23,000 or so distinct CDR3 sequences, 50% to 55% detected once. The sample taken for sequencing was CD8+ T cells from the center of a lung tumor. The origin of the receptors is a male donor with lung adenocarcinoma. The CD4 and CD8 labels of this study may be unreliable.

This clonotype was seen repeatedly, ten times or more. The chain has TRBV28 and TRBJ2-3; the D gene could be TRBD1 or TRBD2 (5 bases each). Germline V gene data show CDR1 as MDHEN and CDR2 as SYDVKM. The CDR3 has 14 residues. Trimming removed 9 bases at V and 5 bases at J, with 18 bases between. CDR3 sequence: CASIFRGSRDTQYF. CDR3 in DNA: TGTGCCAGTATCTTTCGGGGCAGTAGAGATACGCAGTATTTT.

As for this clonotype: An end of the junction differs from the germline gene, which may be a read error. CDR3 nucleotide sequence: TGTGCCAGCGTCTTGGTATCGGGATCCAAAGATACTCAGTATTTT. It codes for CASVLVSGSKDTQYF. V usage is TRBV7-2 and J usage is TRBJ2-4; perhaps TRBD2 as D (5 bases). The end of the DNA fits TRBJ2-3 better, so the J call may be wrong. CDR3 length: 15 residues. Germline lookup yields CDR1 SGHTA and CDR2 FQGNSA.

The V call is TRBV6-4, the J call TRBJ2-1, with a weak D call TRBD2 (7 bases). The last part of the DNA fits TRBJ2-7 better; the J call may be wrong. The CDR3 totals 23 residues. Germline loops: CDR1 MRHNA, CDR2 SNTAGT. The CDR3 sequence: CASSDRKGGGRGGGARGKETQYF. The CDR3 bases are TGTGCCAGCAGTGACCGGAAGGGGGGTGGGAGGGGGGGCGGGGCACGTGGCAAAGAGACGCAGTACTTC.

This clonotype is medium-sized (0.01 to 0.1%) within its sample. The CDR3 loop reads CASSASQGSGQPQHF. In nucleotides, the CDR3 is TGTGCCAGCAGTGCCTCCCAGGGTTCGGGTCAGCCCCAGCATTTT. V gene TRBV6-1 combines with J gene TRBJ1-5, with D possibly being TRBD1 (5 bases). The length of the CDR3 is 15 residues. Looked up from germline, CDR1 is MNHNS and CDR2 is SASEGT. V lost 4 bases and J 6 bases, leaving 16 bases between the germline ends.

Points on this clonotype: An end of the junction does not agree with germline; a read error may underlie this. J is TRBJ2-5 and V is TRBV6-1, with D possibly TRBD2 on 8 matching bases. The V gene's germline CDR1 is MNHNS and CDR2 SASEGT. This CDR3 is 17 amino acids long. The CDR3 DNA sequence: TGTGCCAGCTGTGAGGGGGCGGGGGGCGGGGGCCCAGAGACCCAGTATTTC. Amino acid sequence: CASCEGAGGGGPETQYF.

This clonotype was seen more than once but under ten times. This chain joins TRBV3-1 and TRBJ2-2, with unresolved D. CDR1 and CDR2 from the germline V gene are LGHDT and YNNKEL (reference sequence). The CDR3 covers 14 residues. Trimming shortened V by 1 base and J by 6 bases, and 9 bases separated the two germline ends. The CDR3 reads CASSQGYPPGELFF. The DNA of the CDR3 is TGTGCCAGCAGCCAAGGCTACCCTCCCGGGGAGCTGTTTTTT.

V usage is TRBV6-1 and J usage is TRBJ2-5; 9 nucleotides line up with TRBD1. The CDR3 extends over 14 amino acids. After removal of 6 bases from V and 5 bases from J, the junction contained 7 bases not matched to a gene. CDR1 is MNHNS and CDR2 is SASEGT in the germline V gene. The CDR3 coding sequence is TGTGCCAGCAGACAGGGGGCTGCAGGGGAGACCCAGTACTTC. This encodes CASRQGAAGETQYF.